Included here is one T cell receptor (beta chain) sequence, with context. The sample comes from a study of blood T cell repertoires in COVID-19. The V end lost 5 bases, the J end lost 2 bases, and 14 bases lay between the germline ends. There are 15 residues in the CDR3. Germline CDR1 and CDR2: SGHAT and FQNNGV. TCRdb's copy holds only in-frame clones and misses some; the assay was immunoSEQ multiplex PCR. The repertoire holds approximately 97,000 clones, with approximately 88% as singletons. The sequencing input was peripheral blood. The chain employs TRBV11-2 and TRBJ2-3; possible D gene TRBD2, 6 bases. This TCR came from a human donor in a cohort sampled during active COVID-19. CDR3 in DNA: TGTGCCAGCAGCCCAGTCGGGAGCCACACAGATACGCAGTATTTT. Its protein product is CASSPVGSHTDTQYF.